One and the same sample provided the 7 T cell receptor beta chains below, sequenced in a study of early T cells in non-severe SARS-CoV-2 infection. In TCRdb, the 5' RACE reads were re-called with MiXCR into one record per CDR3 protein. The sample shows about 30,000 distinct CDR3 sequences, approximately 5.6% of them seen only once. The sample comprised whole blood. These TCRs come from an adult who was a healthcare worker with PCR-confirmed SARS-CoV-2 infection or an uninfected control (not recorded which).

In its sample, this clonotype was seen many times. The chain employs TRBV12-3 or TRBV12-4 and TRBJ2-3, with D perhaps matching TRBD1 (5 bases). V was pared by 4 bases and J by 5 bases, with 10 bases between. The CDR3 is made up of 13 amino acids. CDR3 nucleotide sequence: TGTGCCAGCAGTTCTACCACAGGAGATACGCAGTATTTT. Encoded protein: CASSSTTGDTQYF.

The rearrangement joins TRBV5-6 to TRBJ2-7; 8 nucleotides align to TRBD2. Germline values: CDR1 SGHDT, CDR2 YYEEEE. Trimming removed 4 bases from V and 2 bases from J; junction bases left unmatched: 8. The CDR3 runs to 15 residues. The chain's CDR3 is CASSPTGGRTYEQYF. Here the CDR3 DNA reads TGTGCCAGCAGCCCGACCGGCGGGAGGACCTACGAGCAGTACTTC.

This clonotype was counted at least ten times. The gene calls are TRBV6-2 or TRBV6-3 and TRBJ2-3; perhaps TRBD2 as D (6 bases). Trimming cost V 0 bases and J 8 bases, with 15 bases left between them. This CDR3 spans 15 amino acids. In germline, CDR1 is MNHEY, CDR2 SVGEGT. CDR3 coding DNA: TGTGCCAGCAGTTACTCGCGACTACTAGCTGGTACGCAGTATTTT. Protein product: CASSYSRLLAGTQYF.

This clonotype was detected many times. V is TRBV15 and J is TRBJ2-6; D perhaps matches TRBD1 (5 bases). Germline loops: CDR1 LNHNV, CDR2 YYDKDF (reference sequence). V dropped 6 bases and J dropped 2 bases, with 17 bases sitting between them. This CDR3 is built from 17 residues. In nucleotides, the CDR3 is TGTGCCACCAGTGGACACACGAAAAGGGCTGGGGCCAACGTCCTGACTTTC. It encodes CATSGHTKRAGANVLTF.

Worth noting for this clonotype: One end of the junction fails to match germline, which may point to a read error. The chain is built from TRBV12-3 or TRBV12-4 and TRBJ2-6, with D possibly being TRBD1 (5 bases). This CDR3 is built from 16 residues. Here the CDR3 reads CASSYPPYSGANVLAF. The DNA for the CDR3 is TGTGCCAGCAGTTACCCTCCTTACTCTGGGGCCAACGTCCTGGCTTTC.

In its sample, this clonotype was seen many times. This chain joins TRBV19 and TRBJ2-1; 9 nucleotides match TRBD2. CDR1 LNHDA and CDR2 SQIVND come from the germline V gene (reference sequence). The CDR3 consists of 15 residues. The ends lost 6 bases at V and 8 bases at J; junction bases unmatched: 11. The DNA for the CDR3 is TGTGCCAGTAGCACGACTAGCGGAACGGGACATGAGCAGTTCTTC. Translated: CASSTTSGTGHEQFF.

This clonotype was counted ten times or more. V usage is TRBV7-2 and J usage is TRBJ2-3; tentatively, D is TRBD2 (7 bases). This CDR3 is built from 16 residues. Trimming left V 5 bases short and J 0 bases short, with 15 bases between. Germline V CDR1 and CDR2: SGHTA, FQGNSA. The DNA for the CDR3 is TGTGCCAGCAGCCAGCTCGGGGGGCCTAGCACAGATACGCAGTATTTT. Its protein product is CASSQLGGPSTDTQYF.